This T cell receptor (beta chain) originates from a study of metastatic and nonmetastatic thyroid tumors. Study overall: Thyroid patients, malignant and benign, had repertoires compared across blood and tumor or nodule tissue.

In the original workflow: Construction of a distant-metastasis classifier for papillary thyroid cancer relied on CDR3 differences across clinicopathological groups. TCRdb reprocessed the PCR reads using MiXCR. The V and J calls follow TCRdb's processing rather than the paper's. The sample records several thousand clones, about 3.3% being singletons. Findings and caveats of the study: Benign nodules reportedly had significantly lower TCR beta diversity than malignant thyroid tumors in blood and tumor.

In this sample, this clone is medium-sized. The antigen is undetermined. Until they underwent thyroid surgery, no patient had received any treatment. The sample taken for sequencing was tumor tissue. This receptor was obtained from a female donor with papillary thyroid cancer or a benign thyroid nodule (not recorded which). Some clones in this sample may be carry-over from other donors' samples.

The CDR3 loop is CASSLDRSPSDSSSYNEQFF. In DNA form, the CDR3 reads TGTGCCAGCAGTTTAGACCGTTCACCTAGCGACTCAAGCTCCTACAATGAGCAGTTCTTC. The chain carries TRBV28 and TRBJ2-1; the D gene is possibly TRBD2 (6 bases). The CDR3 length is 20 residues. V was pared by 2 bases and J by 0 bases, with 23 bases between. Germline values: CDR1 MDHEN, CDR2 SYDVKM.